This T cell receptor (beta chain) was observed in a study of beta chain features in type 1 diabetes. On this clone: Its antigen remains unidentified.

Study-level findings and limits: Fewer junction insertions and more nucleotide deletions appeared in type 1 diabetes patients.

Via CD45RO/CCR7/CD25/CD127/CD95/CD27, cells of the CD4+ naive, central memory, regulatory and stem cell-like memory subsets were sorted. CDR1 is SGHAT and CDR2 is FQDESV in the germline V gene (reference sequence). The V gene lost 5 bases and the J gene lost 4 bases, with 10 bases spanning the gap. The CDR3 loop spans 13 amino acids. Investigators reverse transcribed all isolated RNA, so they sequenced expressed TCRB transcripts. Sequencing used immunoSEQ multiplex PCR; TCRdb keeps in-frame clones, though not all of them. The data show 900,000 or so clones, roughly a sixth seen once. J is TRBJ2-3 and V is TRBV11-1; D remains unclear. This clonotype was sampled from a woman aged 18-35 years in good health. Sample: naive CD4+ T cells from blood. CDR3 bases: TGTGCCAGCAGCCTCGCGCCCCCAGATACGCAGTATTTT. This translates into CASSLAPPDTQYF.